One sample yielded the 26 T cell receptor beta chains listed below, sequenced in a study of blood T cell repertoires in COVID-19. The method was immunoSEQ multiplex PCR; TCRdb's version includes in-frame clones alone and lacks a portion of them. This sample has under 250,000 clones, with more than 75% found just once. Source material: peripheral blood. Every receptor here comes from a man older than 75 with acute or convalescent COVID-19.

The CDR3 sequence is CASSLGGGSTYEQYF. The CDR3 region has the DNA TGTGCCAGCAGCTTGGGTGGAGGGTCAACCTACGAGCAGTACTTC. The chain recombines TRBV7-8 with TRBJ2-7; tentatively, D is TRBD2 (6 bases). The CDR3 sequence is 15 residues long. The germline V gene encodes CDR1 SGHVS and CDR2 FQNEAQ. Trimming took off 3 bases at V and 2 bases at J, with 14 bases between the two ends. The full variable domain, completed using reference TRBV7-8 and TRBJ2-7, is GAGVSQSPRYKVAKRGQDVALRCDPISGHVSLFWYQQALGQGPEFLTYFQNEAQLDKSGLPSDRFFAERPEGSVSTLKIQRTQQEDSAVYLCASSLGGGSTYEQYFGPGTRLTVT.

The chain combines TRBV5-1 with TRBJ2-5; 9 bases align to TRBD1. The CDR3 contains 19 residues. Germline-derived CDR1 and CDR2 are SGHRS and YFSETQ. Trimming removed 4 bases from V and 5 bases from J; junction bases left unmatched: 21. CDR3 residues: CASSLYSPGTGISIETQYF. The CDR3, as DNA: TGCGCCAGCAGCCTGTACTCCCCCGGGACAGGGATATCTATCGAGACCCAGTACTTC. The whole variable domain, remainder taken from reference TRBV5-1 and TRBJ2-5, is KAGVTQTPRYLIKTRGQQVTLSCSPISGHRSVSWYQQTPGQGLQFLFEYFSETQRNKGNFPGRFSGRQFSNSRSEMNVSTLELGDSALYLCASSLYSPGTGISIETQYFGPGTRLLVL.

This clone was counted a few times. The chain links TRBV11-1 to TRBJ1-6; perhaps TRBD1 as D (6 bases). The CDR3 loop spans 14 amino acids. CDR1 is SGHAT and CDR2 is FQDESV in the germline V gene (reference sequence). V dropped 4 bases and J dropped 7 bases, with 11 bases sitting between them. CDR3 sequence reads: CASSSTGYNSPLHF. CDR3 bases: TGTGCCAGCAGCTCGACAGGTTACAATTCACCCCTCCACTTT.

This chain joins TRBV29-1 and TRBJ2-1; the D gene is possibly TRBD2 (5 bases). Germline CDR1 and CDR2: SQVTM and ANQGSEA. There are 14 residues in the CDR3. The V gene lost 5 bases and the J gene lost 3 bases, with 14 bases spanning the gap. CDR3 sequence reads: CSVSQRGNYNEQFF. The CDR3 DNA is TGCAGCGTTAGTCAACGGGGAAACTACAATGAGCAGTTCTTC.

This chain links TRBV5-1 with TRBJ1-2, with D uncertain. The CDR3 sequence is 14 residues long. The germline V gene encodes CDR1 SGHRS and CDR2 YFSETQ. V gave up 2 bases and J gave up 3 bases, with 11 bases separating them. The CDR3 DNA reads as TGCGCCAGCAGCTTTAGTGAGGGTGACTATGGCTACACCTTC. Translation gives CASSFSEGDYGYTF.

V usage is TRBV3-1 (or the pseudogene TRBV3-2) and J usage is TRBJ2-1; 12 bases line up with TRBD2. Per germline, CDR1 LGHDT and CDR2 YNNKEL (reference sequence). V shed 6 bases and J 2 bases; nucleotides not matched to a gene: 2. The CDR3 extends over 15 amino acids. The CDR3 bases are TGTGCCAGCAGACCTAGCGGGGGGGCCTACAATGAGCAGTTCTTC. Translated, it gives CASRPSGGAYNEQFF.

This chain links TRBV7-9 with TRBJ2-1; D remains ambiguous. V lost 1 base and J lost 15, with 13 bases in between. The germline V gene encodes CDR1 SEHNR and CDR2 FQNEAQ (reference sequence). This CDR3 has 12 residues. CDR3 coding DNA: TGTGCCAGCAGCTTAGAAAGGCTAGTTGGGTTCTTC. Translating it yields CASSLERLVGFF.

The chain carries TRBV29-1 and TRBJ1-1, with D maybe TRBD1 (5 bases). There are 14 residues in the CDR3. The V gene lost 7 bases and the J gene lost 2 bases, with 17 bases spanning the gap. The germline CDR1 and CDR2 sequences are SQVTM and ANQGSEA. The CDR3 nucleotides are TGCAGCGCCATCACCGGGACTCTAAACACTGAAGCTTTCTTT. Protein: CSAITGTLNTEAFF. Complete variable domain (other parts from reference TRBV29-1 and TRBJ1-1): SAVISQKPSRDICQRGTSLTIQCQVDSQVTMMFWYRQQPGQSLTLIATANQGSEATYESGFVIDKFPISRPNLTFSTLTVSNMSPEDSSIYLCSAITGTLNTEAFFGQGTRLTVV.

V is TRBV6-6 and J is TRBJ2-3, with D perhaps TRBD2 (5 bases). Trimming removed 7 bases from V and 2 bases from J, with 13 bases in between. Germline CDR1 MNHNY, CDR2 SVGAGI (reference sequence). The CDR3 extends over 14 amino acids. The CDR3 DNA follows: TGTGCCAGCAAAGAGGGAGCCATCACAGATACGCAGTATTTT. Translation gives CASKEGAITDTQYF.

The rearrangement uses TRBV18 and TRBJ2-2; D remains ambiguous. CDR1 and CDR2 from the germline V gene are KGHSH and LQKENI. The CDR3 covers 16 residues. Trimming removed 9 bases at V and 1 base at J, with 18 bases between. CDR3 amino acids: CASSGIRPRNTGELFF. CDR3 coding DNA: TGTGCCAGTTCAGGTATCCGCCCGAGGAACACCGGGGAGCTGTTTTTT.

Here the CDR3 reads CASSKLQGVYSPLHF. As DNA, the CDR3 is TGTGCCAGCAGCAAACTTCAGGGGGTTTATTCACCCCTCCACTTT. The chain recombines TRBV21-1 with TRBJ1-6; TRBD1, as called in the table, went unchecked against the DNA. TRBV21-1 counts as a pseudogene. This CDR3 is built from 15 residues.

This chain links TRBV6-2 or TRBV6-3 with TRBJ2-7, with 8 bases fitting TRBD1. The CDR3 consists of 17 residues. Germline CDR1 MNHEY, CDR2 SVGEGT. V lost 4 bases and J lost 3; bases outside the gene matches: 14. The CDR3 bases are TGTGCCAGCAGTTTAGGACAGGGAGTCCATATTAACTACGAGCAGTACTTC. Residues: CASSLGQGVHINYEQYF.

The chain is built from TRBV10-1 and TRBJ1-5; 8 positions match TRBD1. The CDR3 consists of 14 residues. The junction had 4 bases not matched to a gene; V was cut back by 8 bases and J by 1 base. Germline CDR1 is WNHNN and CDR2 is SYGVQD (reference sequence). DNA for the CDR3: TGCGCCAGCCGGACAGGGCGAAGCAATCAGCCCCAGCATTTT. Amino acids: CASRTGRSNQPQHF.

The gene calls are TRBV9 and TRBJ1-2, with 8 bases lining up with TRBD1. CDR1 and CDR2 from the germline V gene are SGDLS and YYNGEE. This CDR3 comprises 14 residues. Unmatched junction bases numbered 10, after V lost 4 bases and J lost 8 bases. For the CDR3, the DNA is TGTGCCAGCAGCCCAAGGACAGGGTCTCGCGGCTACACCTTC. This translates into CASSPRTGSRGYTF.

The chain employs TRBV5-5 and TRBJ1-2; 7 bases match TRBD1. V shed 0 bases and J 4 bases; nucleotides not matched to a gene: 6. Germline CDR1 is SGHKS and CDR2 is YYEKEE (reference sequence). This CDR3 contains 15 residues. CDR3 region: CASSLGGTVGYGYTF. In DNA form, the CDR3 reads TGTGCCAGCAGCTTGGGTGGGACAGTTGGCTATGGCTACACCTTC.

The chain joins TRBV19 to TRBJ2-5; TRBD1 is a possible D gene (5 bases). In germline, CDR1 is LNHDA, CDR2 SQIVND (reference sequence). V gave up 4 bases and J gave up 2 bases, with 8 bases separating them. The CDR3 loop spans 13 amino acids. The CDR3 region has the DNA TGTGCCAGTAGTACGACAGTGCAAGAGACCCAGTACTTC. Its translation: CASSTTVQETQYF.

This chain uses TRBV19 with TRBJ1-2; D possibly corresponds to TRBD1 (6 bases). Germline loops: CDR1 LNHDA, CDR2 SQIVND (reference sequence). The length of the CDR3 is 14 residues. Trimming left V 5 bases short and J 7 bases short, with 17 bases between. CDR3 loop: CASSSRAPGAGYTF. The CDR3 nucleotides are TGTGCCAGTAGTTCCCGGGCCCCAGGGGCTGGCTACACCTTC.

This clone was detected only once. The chain uses TRBV5-4 and TRBJ1-1; TRBD1 might be the D (6 bases). The germline gives CDR1 SGHNT, CDR2 YYREEE (reference sequence). The ends were cut back, 0 bases at V and 5 bases at J, with 17 bases in the middle. The CDR3 spans 16 residues. In DNA form, the CDR3 reads TGTGCCAGCAGCTTGGAAGGACCCAGGGGAAGGACTGAAGCTTTCTTT. Protein: CASSLEGPRGRTEAFF.

This chain uses TRBV25-1 with TRBJ2-2; TRBD2 is a possible D gene (6 bases). Trimming shortened V by 2 bases and J by 6 bases, and 16 bases separated the two germline ends. The V gene's germline CDR1 is MGHDK and CDR2 SYGVNS. The CDR3 is made up of 16 amino acids. The CDR3 nucleotides are TGTGCCAGCAGTGAACCTCCCCCGGAGGGATCCGGGGAGCTGTTTTTT. It codes for CASSEPPPEGSGELFF.

This chain connects TRBV12-3 or TRBV12-4 to TRBJ1-5; no clear D. The V end lost 4 bases, the J end lost 2 bases, and 6 bases lay between the germline ends. The CDR3 totals 13 residues. The CDR3: CASSWAGNQPQHF. DNA for the CDR3: TGTGCCAGCAGTTGGGCCGGCAATCAGCCCCAGCATTTT.

The chain has TRBV2 and TRBJ1-4; TRBD1 agrees at 7 bases. Trimming at V came to 8 bases and at J to 2 bases, leaving 2 bases not matched to a gene. CDR3 length equals 13 residues. CDR1 and CDR2 from the germline V gene are SNHLY and FYNNEI. CDR3 protein: CASQQGTNEKLFF. The DNA for the CDR3 is TGTGCCAGCCAACAGGGGACTAATGAAAAACTGTTTTTT.

The J gene is TRBJ2-1, the V gene TRBV5-1; maybe TRBD2 (6 bases). The CDR3 consists of 15 residues. With 4 bases removed from V and 6 bases from J, the gap between germline ends came to 17 bases. CDR1 SGHRS and CDR2 YFSETQ come from the germline V gene. CDR3 amino acids: CASSRWGDSLNEQFF. The CDR3 coding sequence is TGCGCCAGCAGCCGCTGGGGGGACTCCCTCAATGAGCAGTTCTTC.

This rearrangement joins TRBV5-1 to TRBJ2-7; 8 bases match TRBD1. The CDR3 has 16 residues. Germline CDR1 is SGHRS and CDR2 is YFSETQ. V lost 0 bases to trimming and J lost 4 bases; unmatched junction nucleotides: 9. This CDR3 is CASSLVSGRGQYEQYF. In DNA form, the CDR3 reads TGCGCCAGCAGCTTGGTTTCAGGCAGGGGGCAGTACGAGCAGTACTTC.

This chain links TRBV5-1 with TRBJ1-5, with 8 positions matching TRBD1. With 3 bases clipped from V and 0 bases from J, the junction kept 8 bases outside the gene matches. This CDR3 spans 17 amino acids. Germline-derived CDR1 and CDR2 are SGHRS and YFSETQ. CDR3 amino acids: CASSCPPDRDSNQPQHF. The CDR3 DNA is TGCGCCAGCAGCTGCCCCCCGGACAGGGATAGCAATCAGCCCCAGCATTTT. The variable domain in full, completed from reference TRBV5-1 and TRBJ1-5, reads KAGVTQTPRYLIKTRGQQVTLSCSPISGHRSVSWYQQTPGQGLQFLFEYFSETQRNKGNFPGRFSGRQFSNSRSEMNVSTLELGDSALYLCASSCPPDRDSNQPQHFGDGTRLSIL.

This rearrangement joins TRBV28 to TRBJ1-2, with D possibly being TRBD1 (6 bases). The V end lost 9 bases, the J end lost 8 bases, and 19 bases lay between the germline ends. CDR1 is MDHEN and CDR2 is SYDVKM in the germline V gene. CDR3 length equals 13 residues. CDR3 sequence reads: CASLEGGTGGYTF. CDR3 DNA sequence: TGTGCCAGTCTCGAGGGGGGGACGGGCGGCTACACCTTC.

This clone has only one observation. The V and J genes are TRBV5-6 and TRBJ2-3; the match to TRBD2 covers 7 bases. Germline loops: CDR1 SGHDT, CDR2 YYEEEE. CDR3 size: 15 residues. J lost 3 bases, V lost 4 bases, and 8 bases had no gene match. The CDR3 sequence is CASSLARLATDTQYF. Written as DNA, the CDR3 is TGTGCCAGCAGCCTCGCCCGACTAGCAACAGATACGCAGTATTTT.